The 17 T cell receptor beta chains listed next were all sequenced from one sample in a study of radiotherapy plus CTLA-4 blockade in lung cancer. TCRdb's table, derived via immunoSEQ multiplex PCR, lists solely in-frame clones and lacks some. The data hold over 100,000 clones, with 70% to 85% observed a single time. The source was peripheral blood, collected from a patient treated with radiotherapy plus ipilimumab. These receptors were collected from a human donor with non-small cell lung cancer that progressed on radiotherapy plus ipilimumab. Some clones in this sample may be carry-over from other donors' samples.

The chain has TRBV11-2 and TRBJ2-6, with unresolved D. The V end lost 7 bases, the J end lost 4 bases, and 11 bases lay between the germline ends. Germline V gene data show CDR1 as SGHAT and CDR2 as FQNNGV. CDR3 length: 14 residues. The CDR3 sequence: CASTHYGGANVLTF. For the CDR3, the DNA is TGTGCCAGCACCCACTACGGCGGGGCCAACGTCCTGACTTTC.

The gene calls are TRBV29-1 and TRBJ1-2; 7 bases align to TRBD1. The trim removed 7 bases at V and 4 bases at J, leaving 3 bases unmatched. From germline, CDR1 is SQVTM and CDR2 ANQGSEA. The length of the CDR3 is 11 residues. CDR3 in amino acids: CSEGTVYGYTF. For the CDR3, the DNA is TGCAGCGAGGGGACAGTCTATGGCTACACCTTC.

The chain employs TRBV4-2 and TRBJ2-2; 8 nucleotides line up with TRBD2. Germline-derived CDR1 and CDR2 are LGHNA and YNFKEQ. CDR3 size: 16 residues. V lost 0 bases, J lost 1 base, and 1 base stayed unmatched. CDR3 protein: CASSQELAGNTGELFF. The CDR3 DNA follows: TGTGCCAGCAGCCAAGAGCTAGCGGGGAACACCGGGGAGCTGTTTTTT.

The chain has TRBV7-2 and TRBJ1-5, with unresolved D. This CDR3 is 15 amino acids long. V lost 5 bases and J 0 bases, leaving 11 bases between the germline ends. Germline lookup yields CDR1 SGHTA and CDR2 FQGNSA. CDR3 sequence (DNA): TGTGCCAGCAGCCAGGAGATTTATAGCAATCAGCCCCAGCATTTT. Its translation is CASSQEIYSNQPQHF.

The genes are TRBV7-3 and TRBJ2-5; 9 nucleotides agree with TRBD2. J was trimmed by 5 bases and V by 5 bases; bases with no gene match: 9. CDR1 SGHTA and CDR2 FQGTGA come from the germline V gene. This CDR3 has 15 residues. DNA for the CDR3: TGTGCCAGCAGCGCCGCCGGGACTAGCTACGAGACCCAGTACTTC. Translation: CASSAAGTSYETQYF. Looking up the rest from reference TRBV7-3 and TRBJ2-5 gives the full variable domain: GAGVSQTPSNKVTEKGKYVELRCDPISGHTALYWYRQSLGQGPEFLIYFQGTGAADDSGLPNDRFFAVRPEGSVSTLKIQRTERGDSAVYLCASSAAGTSYETQYFGPGTRLLVL.

The J gene is TRBJ1-1, the V gene TRBV7-8, with a possible D match to TRBD1 (5 bases). CDR1 SGHVS and CDR2 FQNEAQ come from the germline V gene. The V and J ends lost 2 bases and 1 base respectively, with 14 bases between them. CDR3 length equals 16 residues. CDR3 nucleotides: TGTGCCAGCAGCTTAAAGTGGGGGGGGGAGAACACTGAAGCTTTCTTT. Its protein is CASSLKWGGENTEAFF.

The chain couples TRBV6-1 to TRBJ2-2, with D maybe TRBD1 (6 bases). V was pared by 3 bases and J by 4 bases, with 15 bases between. Per the germline V gene, CDR1 is MNHNS and CDR2 is SASEGT. The CDR3 runs 16 residues. For the CDR3, the DNA is TGTGCCAGCAGTGAGGGGGCAGGACCCATCACCGGGGAGCTGTTTTTT. Translating gives CASSEGAGPITGELFF.

This chain connects TRBV6-6 to TRBJ1-1; TRBD1 aligns across 9 bases. The CDR3 extends over 15 amino acids. The germline CDR1 and CDR2 sequences are MNHNY and SVGAGI (reference sequence). The J segment lost 2 bases and the V segment lost 4 bases, leaving 5 bases of the junction unmatched. CDR3 loop: CASSSGQGGNTEAFF. The CDR3 DNA reads as TGTGCCAGCAGTTCGGGACAGGGAGGAAACACTGAAGCTTTCTTT.

This clone appeared a single time. V and J are TRBV2 and TRBJ1-2; 8 positions match TRBD1. The trim removed 5 bases at V and 5 bases at J, leaving 10 bases unmatched. Germline V gene data show CDR1 as SNHLY and CDR2 as FYNNEI. This CDR3 is built from 15 residues. This chain's CDR3 is CASSRGQAEGYGYTF. CDR3 bases: TGTGCCAGCAGTCGGGGACAGGCCGAAGGTTATGGCTACACCTTC.

The chain combines TRBV18 with TRBJ2-7; D not certain. Germline V gives CDR1 KGHSH, CDR2 LQKENI. The CDR3 has 14 residues. The ends were cut back, 3 bases at V and 3 bases at J, with 12 bases in the middle. The CDR3 spells CASSPGSAYYEQYF. CDR3 coding DNA: TGTGCCAGCTCACCGGGCTCGGCGTACTACGAGCAGTACTTC.

CDR3 amino acids: CASSLINTEAFF. The CDR3 DNA sequence: TGTGCCAGCAGCCTCATCAACACTGAAGCTTTCTTT. The rearrangement joins TRBV7-2 to TRBJ1-1; D unresolved. The CDR3 consists of 12 residues. V shed 5 bases and J shed 2 bases, with 6 bases lying between them. Germline lookup yields CDR1 SGHTA and CDR2 FQGNSA.

V is TRBV10-3 and J is TRBJ2-3; the match to TRBD1 covers 8 bases. Germline values: CDR1 ENHRY, CDR2 SYGVKD. The CDR3 contains 13 residues. With 10 bases clipped from V and 7 bases from J, the junction kept 10 bases outside the gene matches. CDR3 protein: CATDNRGENTQYF. The CDR3, as DNA: TGTGCCACTGATAACAGGGGGGAGAATACGCAGTATTTT.

The chain carries TRBV2 and TRBJ2-7; D is ambiguous. The V gene's germline CDR1 is SNHLY and CDR2 FYNNEI. V lost 6 bases to trimming and J lost 4 bases, with 13 bases between them. CDR3 length: 13 amino acids. As DNA, the CDR3 is TGTGCCAGCAGCCCCCCACTTGGATACGAGCAGTACTTC. It specifies CASSPPLGYEQYF.

The chain carries TRBV11-2 and TRBJ1-2, with a possible D match to TRBD1 (5 bases). The V end was cut by 10 bases, the J end by 2 bases, with 14 bases between. The germline gives CDR1 SGHAT, CDR2 FQNNGV. The length of the CDR3 is 13 residues. The CDR3 loop is CATTAGTNYGYTF. In DNA form, the CDR3 reads TGTGCCACTACGGCTGGGACGAACTATGGCTACACCTTC.

The table lists this clone with a count of one. The chain recombines TRBV7-2 with TRBJ2-3; D is unclear. The CDR3 is 15 residues long. Trimming stripped 3 bases from V and 0 bases from J, with 10 bases between. From germline, CDR1 is SGHTA and CDR2 FQGNSA. DNA for the CDR3: TGTGCCAGCAGCTTTAGTCGCAGTAGCACAGATACGCAGTATTTT. Its translation: CASSFSRSSTDTQYF.

This chain connects TRBV5-4 to TRBJ2-3; D not certain. Trimming took 1 base from V and 2 from J, leaving 11 bases between them. This CDR3 comprises 15 residues. CDR1 is SGHNT, CDR2 YYREEE, per germline (reference sequence). CDR3 loop: CASSLRVRNTDTQYF. Written as DNA, the CDR3 is TGTGCCAGCAGCTTGAGGGTTCGGAACACAGATACGCAGTATTTT.

V and J are TRBV7-2 and TRBJ2-7; weak D call: TRBD1 (6 bases). The CDR3 covers 15 residues. In germline, CDR1 is SGHTA, CDR2 FQGNSA. V gave up 3 bases and J gave up 5 bases, with 17 bases separating them. CDR3 loop: CASSFASGVGHEQYF. The CDR3 nucleotides are TGTGCCAGCAGCTTCGCCTCAGGGGTCGGCCACGAGCAGTACTTC.